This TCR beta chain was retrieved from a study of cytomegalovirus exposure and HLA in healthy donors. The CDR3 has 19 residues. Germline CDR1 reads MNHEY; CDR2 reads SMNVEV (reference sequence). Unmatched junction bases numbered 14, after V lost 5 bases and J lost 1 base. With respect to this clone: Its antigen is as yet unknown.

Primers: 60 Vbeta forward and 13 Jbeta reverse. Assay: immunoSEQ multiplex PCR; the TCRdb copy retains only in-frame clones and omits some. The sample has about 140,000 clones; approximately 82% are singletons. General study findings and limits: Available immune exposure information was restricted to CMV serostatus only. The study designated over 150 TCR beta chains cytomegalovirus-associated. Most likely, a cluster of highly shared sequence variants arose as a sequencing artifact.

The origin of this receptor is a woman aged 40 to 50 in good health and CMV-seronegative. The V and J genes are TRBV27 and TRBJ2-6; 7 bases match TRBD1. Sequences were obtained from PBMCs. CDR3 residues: CASSGAHGQAYSGANVLTF. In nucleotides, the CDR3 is TGTGCCAGCAGTGGGGCCCACGGACAGGCCTATTCTGGGGCCAACGTCCTGACTTTC.